The 24 T cell receptor beta chains reported below all come from one sample, sequenced in a study of shared clonotypes between healthy human individuals. Produced via immunoSEQ multiplex PCR; TCRdb's table is partial and in-frame only. The sample contains around 1.6 million clones, about 98% of which appear only once. Material: naive CD4+ T cells sorted from blood. Stated subset: CD45RA+ positively selected. These receptors were obtained from a man under 40 in good health.

This chain uses TRBV19 with TRBJ2-3; TRBD2 agrees at 11 bases. This CDR3 has 17 amino acids. Trimming cost V 3 bases and J 3 bases; bases outside gene matches: 8. In germline, CDR1 is LNHDA, CDR2 SQIVND (reference sequence). The CDR3 here is CASSIIAGGPGTDTQYF. The CDR3 DNA follows: TGTGCCAGTAGTATTATAGCGGGAGGGCCGGGTACAGATACGCAGTATTTT.

The V call is TRBV9, the J call TRBJ1-1, with D uncertain. Trimming left V 0 bases short and J 7 bases short, with 13 bases between. The CDR3 is made up of 14 amino acids. Per germline, CDR1 SGDLS and CDR2 YYNGEE. CDR3 sequence (DNA): TGTGCCAGCAGCGTAGAGGTGGGGAGCAGTGAAGCTTTCTTT. Translating gives CASSVEVGSSEAFF.

This clone was seen just once. The chain combines TRBV18 with TRBJ2-5, with D possibly being TRBD2 (6 bases). The V and J ends lost 3 bases and 7 bases respectively, with 15 bases between them. Per germline, CDR1 KGHSH and CDR2 LQKENI. CDR3 length equals 14 residues. The CDR3 protein is CASSPEGSPGTQYF. DNA of the CDR3: TGTGCCAGCTCACCGGAGGGCTCTCCCGGGACCCAGTACTTC.

The rearrangement uses TRBV9 and TRBJ2-1, with 9 bases that match TRBD1. Trimming at V came to 3 bases and at J to 10 bases, leaving 8 bases not matched to a gene. This CDR3 has 14 residues. The germline CDR1 and CDR2 sequences are SGDLS and YYNGEE. CDR3: CASSAVSTGGEQFF. The CDR3, as DNA: TGTGCCAGCAGCGCAGTCTCAACAGGGGGCGAGCAGTTCTTC.

V and J are TRBV6-1 and TRBJ2-7; TRBD1 matches at 7 bases. The CDR3 sequence is 15 residues long. In germline, CDR1 is MNHNS, CDR2 SASEGT. Trimming at V came to 4 bases and at J to 3 bases, leaving 9 bases not matched to a gene. This CDR3 reads CASSADRDSSYEQYF. The CDR3 coding sequence is TGTGCCAGCAGTGCCGACCGGGACAGTAGCTACGAGCAGTACTTC.

The rearrangement links TRBV27 to TRBJ2-7; 10 bases are a match to TRBD2. The CDR3 totals 15 residues. V was pared by 5 bases and J by 3 bases, with 7 bases of the junction left unmatched. Germline V CDR1 and CDR2: MNHEY, SMNVEV (reference sequence). CDR3 bases: TGTGCCAGCAGTCAAGGACTAGCGGAACGCTACGAGCAGTACTTC. Translating gives CASSQGLAERYEQYF.

The chain is built from TRBV30 and TRBJ2-3; weak D call: TRBD2 (7 bases). CDR3 length equals 15 residues. Deletions cut 2 bases from V and 1 base from J, with 13 bases between. The germline gives CDR1 GTSNPN, CDR2 SVGIG (reference sequence). DNA of the CDR3: TGTGCCTGGAGTCAAGTGGGGGGGCGCACAGATACGCAGTATTTT. Encoded protein: CAWSQVGGRTDTQYF.

The chain employs TRBV7-8 and TRBJ2-7, with D perhaps matching TRBD2 (6 bases). CDR1 and CDR2 (germline): SGHVS, FQNEAQ. The CDR3 extends over 19 amino acids. Trimming left V 6 bases short and J 0 bases short, with 27 bases between. CDR3 region: CASRLQRTATPRGSYEQYF. The CDR3 nucleotides read TGTGCCAGCAGATTACAGAGAACTGCCACACCGCGGGGCTCCTACGAGCAGTACTTC.

V gene TRBV28 combines with J gene TRBJ2-1, with a tentative D call TRBD2 (6 bases). The CDR3 runs to 16 residues. The ends were cut back, 8 bases at V and 0 bases at J, with 17 bases in the middle. Germline V gene data show CDR1 as MDHEN and CDR2 as SYDVKM. CDR3 residues: CASLSFSGYSYNEQFF. The DNA of the CDR3 is TGTGCCAGCCTATCCTTTAGCGGCTACTCCTACAATGAGCAGTTCTTC.

The gene calls are TRBV5-1 and TRBJ1-1; D ambiguous. Germline-derived CDR1 and CDR2 are SGHRS and YFSETQ. V shed 0 bases and J shed 0 bases, with 9 bases lying between them. The CDR3 is made up of 15 amino acids. Here the CDR3 DNA reads TGCGCCAGCAGCTTGGCTTGGGGAATGAACACTGAAGCTTTCTTT. Its protein is CASSLAWGMNTEAFF.

Remarks on this clone: One end of the junction does not line up with germline, which may come from a read error. The genes are TRBV7-9 and TRBJ2-4; tentatively, D is TRBD1 (6 bases). From germline, CDR1 is SEHNR and CDR2 FQNEAQ (reference sequence). CDR3 length equals 12 residues. The CDR3 nucleotides are TGTGCCAGCAGCTTCCCGAGGGGGTCGGTTCGTTTC. This codes for CASSFPRGSVRF.

This chain connects TRBV7-9 to TRBJ2-3, with 9 bases matching TRBD2. Germline lookup yields CDR1 SEHNR and CDR2 FQNEAQ (reference sequence). This CDR3 comprises 17 residues. V shed 4 bases and J 0 bases; nucleotides not matched to a gene: 8. CDR3 sequence (DNA): TGTGCCAGCAGCTGGGGGACTAGCAGCGCTAGCACAGATACGCAGTATTTT. This gives the protein CASSWGTSSASTDTQYF.

This clone was recorded only once. V usage is TRBV9 and J usage is TRBJ1-1, with D hard to call. Trimming shortened V by 0 bases and J by 5 bases, and 20 bases separated the two germline ends. The CDR3 has 17 amino acids. The germline CDR1 and CDR2 sequences are SGDLS and YYNGEE. CDR3 residues: CASSVGSGSFLLTEAFF. CDR3 sequence (DNA): TGTGCCAGCAGCGTAGGTTCAGGCAGCTTTCTTCTTACTGAAGCTTTCTTT. The full variable domain, its missing parts supplied by reference TRBV9 and TRBJ1-1, is DSGVTQTPKHLITATGQRVTLRCSPRSGDLSVYWYQQSLDQGLQFLIQYYNGEERAKGNILERFSAQQFPDLHSELNLSSLELGDSALYFCASSVGSGSFLLTEAFFGQGTRLTVV.

The chain carries TRBV5-1 and TRBJ1-5, with D possibly matching TRBD1 (5 bases). Germline loops: CDR1 SGHRS, CDR2 YFSETQ. Trimming took off 4 bases at V and 1 base at J, with 12 bases between the two ends. The CDR3 runs to 15 residues. The CDR3 here is CASSEQDSSNQPQHF. The DNA of the CDR3 is TGCGCCAGCAGCGAACAGGATTCCAGCAATCAGCCCCAGCATTTT.

V is TRBV4-2 and J is TRBJ2-3, with 7 bases identical to TRBD2. From germline, CDR1 is LGHNA and CDR2 YNFKEQ. The V segment lost 1 base and the J segment 5 bases; nucleotides outside the gene matches: 9. This CDR3 spans 16 amino acids. CDR3 region: CASSQGLPGLQDTQYF. The CDR3 region has the DNA TGTGCCAGCAGCCAAGGCTTACCGGGACTACAAGATACGCAGTATTTT.

The sample holds one count of this clone. V and J are TRBV7-8 and TRBJ1-5; 10 nucleotides agree with TRBD1. In germline, CDR1 is SGHVS, CDR2 FQNEAQ. The CDR3 is 19 residues long. V shed 1 base, J shed 2 bases, and the junction held 11 bases outside the gene matches. CDR3 sequence reads: CASSLGRDRGFYRNQPQHF. The CDR3 nucleotides read TGTGCCAGCAGCTTAGGTAGGGACAGGGGTTTTTATCGCAATCAGCCCCAGCATTTT.

V and J are TRBV27 and TRBJ1-1; weak D call: TRBD1 (6 bases). Trimming shortened V by 2 bases and J by 4 bases, and 14 bases separated the two germline ends. CDR1 and CDR2 from the germline V gene are MNHEY and SMNVEV (reference sequence). This CDR3 comprises 15 residues. CDR3 region: CASSLGTRATTEAFF. The DNA for the CDR3 is TGTGCCAGCAGTTTAGGGACACGGGCTACCACTGAAGCTTTCTTT.

This chain connects TRBV18 to TRBJ2-7; 7 nucleotides align to TRBD1. Germline V gives CDR1 KGHSH, CDR2 LQKENI. The CDR3 is 14 amino acids. Trimming cost V 5 bases and J 5 bases; bases outside gene matches: 9. The CDR3 reads CASSVQGVGNEQYF. As DNA, the CDR3 is TGTGCCAGCTCAGTCCAGGGGGTCGGCAACGAGCAGTACTTC.

The V gene is TRBV2, the J gene TRBJ2-1; 7 bases agree with TRBD2. The length of the CDR3 is 13 residues. The germline CDR1 and CDR2 sequences are SNHLY and FYNNEI. Trimming cost V 7 bases and J 6 bases; bases outside gene matches: 6. CDR3 residues: CASMRESGNEQFF. The DNA for the CDR3 is TGTGCCAGCATGCGGGAGTCGGGCAATGAGCAGTTCTTC.

The rearrangement joins TRBV27 to TRBJ2-1; D may be TRBD1 (6 bases). CDR3 length: 15 amino acids. The germline CDR1 and CDR2 sequences are MNHEY and SMNVEV (reference sequence). The V gene lost 6 bases and the J gene lost 5 bases, with 17 bases spanning the gap. The CDR3 spells CASSPRGGLNNEQFF. DNA for the CDR3: TGTGCCAGCAGCCCCAGGGGCGGCCTTAACAATGAGCAGTTCTTC.

The chain is built from TRBV6-5 and TRBJ2-1; the D is unclear. The CDR3 spans 11 residues. CDR1 MNHEY and CDR2 SVGAGI come from the germline V gene. CDR3 DNA sequence: TGTGGGGTAAAGTCCTACAATGAGCAGTTCTTC. This gives the protein CGVKSYNEQFF.

The chain joins TRBV5-1 to TRBJ1-1, with D uncertain. The CDR3 totals 14 residues. V gave up 4 bases and J gave up 0 bases, with 10 bases separating them. Germline lookup yields CDR1 SGHRS and CDR2 YFSETQ. The CDR3 DNA reads TGCGCCAGCAGCCGTTCTAACATGAACACTGAAGCTTTCTTT. It specifies CASSRSNMNTEAFF.

In its sample, this clone was seen once. The CDR3 bases are TGTGCCAGCAGACGAACTCGACAGGGAGGTAATCAGCCCCAGCATTTT. This codes for CASRRTRQGGNQPQHF. V and J are TRBV27 and TRBJ1-5, with 7 bases matching TRBD1. The CDR3 totals 16 residues. The germline CDR1 and CDR2 sequences are MNHEY and SMNVEV (reference sequence). J gave up 4 bases and V 6 bases, and 12 bases lay outside the gene matches.

The rearrangement joins TRBV28 to TRBJ2-6, with 7 bases fitting TRBD1. Trimming took 3 bases from V and 0 from J; bases not matched to a gene: 8. There are 18 residues in the CDR3. Germline lookup yields CDR1 MDHEN and CDR2 SYDVKM. CDR3 loop: CASSFGETGTSGANVLTF. The CDR3 region has the DNA TGTGCCAGCAGTTTCGGGGAGACAGGGACCTCTGGGGCCAACGTCCTGACTTTC.